What follows are 13 T cell receptor beta chains derived from one specimen sequenced in a study of blood T cells in healthy people across ages. Next came a second PCR, run for roughly 6 to 11 cycles, which used a sample-barcoded 5' primer along with a J-beta primer mix. A single record per CDR3 protein comes from TCRdb applying MiXCR to the 5' RACE reads. The sample holds about 1.4 million distinct CDR3 sequences, 59% seen once. What was sequenced was blood. The receptors originated from a man between 18 and 35 years old in good health.

This clonotype has a handful of counts. V and J are TRBV20-1 and TRBJ1-5, with 9 bases that match TRBD1. Germline CDR1 and CDR2: DFQATT and SNEGSKA (reference sequence). The CDR3 extends over 14 amino acids. J was trimmed by 6 bases and V by 5 bases; bases with no gene match: 8. The CDR3: CSAQRTGEVQPQHF. The CDR3 DNA sequence: TGCAGTGCTCAACGGACAGGGGAGGTTCAGCCCCAGCATTTT.

The chain has TRBV13 and TRBJ2-7; TRBD1 aligns across 10 bases. V was pared by 5 bases and J by 1 base, with 8 bases of the junction left unmatched. Per germline, CDR1 PRHDT and CDR2 FYEKMQ (reference sequence). The length of the CDR3 is 16 residues. CDR3 nucleotides: TGTGCCAGCAGCAAAACCGGGACAGGGGATTCCTACGAGCAGTACTTC. This sequence encodes CASSKTGTGDSYEQYF.

CDR3 nucleotide sequence: TGCAGCGTTGCTAGCGGGGGCCCGCCGGATACGCAGTATTTT. Protein sequence: CSVASGGPPDTQYF. The rearrangement uses TRBV29-1 and TRBJ2-3; 10 positions agree with TRBD2. The CDR3 runs 14 residues. After removal of 4 bases from V and 6 bases from J, the junction contained 7 bases not matched to a gene. CDR1 and CDR2 from the germline V gene are SQVTM and ANQGSEA.

This chain uses TRBV12-3 or TRBV12-4 with TRBJ2-5; D tentatively fits TRBD1 or TRBD2 (5 bases each). Between the trimmed V and J ends, which lost 3 bases and 2 bases, there was a span of 16 bases. The CDR3 spans 16 residues. The CDR3 nucleotides are TGTGCCAGCAGTTTTTCCGACGGGTGGGGGCAAGAGACCCAGTACTTC. It specifies CASSFSDGWGQETQYF.

The chain employs TRBV6-6 and TRBJ1-1, with D perhaps TRBD1 (6 bases). V lost 5 bases and J 11 bases, leaving 18 bases between the germline ends. Germline V gene lookup returns CDR1 MNHNY and CDR2 SVGAGI (reference sequence). The CDR3 has 13 residues. The CDR3 nucleotides are TGTGCCAGCAGTCCCGCAGGGGCGCGAGTGGCTTTCTTT. Translated: CASSPAGARVAFF.

The chain employs TRBV11-2 and TRBJ1-2; D might be TRBD1 (5 bases). This CDR3 has 16 residues. CDR1 SGHAT and CDR2 FQNNGV come from the germline V gene. Trimming left V 5 bases short and J 2 bases short, with 18 bases between. CDR3 in amino acids: CASSPTPGTPNYGYTF. The CDR3 DNA is TGTGCCAGCAGCCCTACCCCAGGGACTCCGAACTATGGCTACACCTTC.

This clonotype came up a few times. This chain joins TRBV20-1 and TRBJ2-4, with D perhaps matching TRBD2 (5 bases). Germline V gene data show CDR1 as DFQATT and CDR2 as SNEGSKA (reference sequence). Trimming shortened V by 6 bases and J by 9 bases, and 27 bases separated the two germline ends. The CDR3 is 16 residues long. The CDR3 DNA follows: TGCAGTGCCCGCACCGGGAAAGAGGGTTATGTGGGCATTCAGTACTTC. It codes for CSARTGKEGYVGIQYF.

This clonotype was picked up a small number of times. This rearrangement joins TRBV4-2 to TRBJ2-1; 10 nucleotides agree with TRBD2. The CDR3 length is 16 residues. V lost 2 bases and J lost 6; bases outside the gene matches: 7. The germline gives CDR1 LGHNA, CDR2 YNFKEQ. CDR3 loop: CASSQLTSGSPNEQFF. The CDR3 nucleotides are TGTGCCAGCAGCCAATTGACTAGCGGGTCACCCAATGAGCAGTTCTTC.

This clonotype has more than one count but fewer than ten. The V and J genes are TRBV2 and TRBJ2-5, with D possibly TRBD1 on 5 matching bases. In germline, CDR1 is SNHLY, CDR2 FYNNEI. The CDR3 is 15 residues long. V gave up 6 bases and J gave up 1 base, with 15 bases separating them. CDR3 in DNA: TGTGCCAGCAGCCACCTGGCAGGGCCCCAAGAGACCCAGTACTTC. Its translation is CASSHLAGPQETQYF.

The chain joins TRBV6-5 to TRBJ2-3; no clear D. The CDR3 contains 19 residues. Germline lookup yields CDR1 MNHEY and CDR2 SVGAGI. The V end lost 0 bases, the J end lost 0 bases, and 19 bases lay between the germline ends. The CDR3 DNA is TGTGCCAGCAGTTACTCAGACCTCCTCGGACCCACCAGCACAGATACGCAGTATTTT. It codes for CASSYSDLLGPTSTDTQYF.

CDR3 coding DNA: TGCAGCGTACTCGGACAGGGGTCGTCCTACGAGCAGTACTTC. Translating it yields CSVLGQGSSYEQYF. This rearrangement joins TRBV29-1 to TRBJ2-7; 9 nucleotides line up with TRBD1. This CDR3 spans 14 amino acids. CDR1 and CDR2 (germline): SQVTM, ANQGSEA. J was trimmed by 1 base and V by 6 bases; bases with no gene match: 7.

The count of this clonotype is one. The chain couples TRBV13 to TRBJ2-7; D remains unclear. CDR1 and CDR2 (germline): PRHDT, FYEKMQ (reference sequence). This CDR3 is 13 amino acids long. The V gene lost 5 bases and the J gene lost 3 bases, with 11 bases spanning the gap. The CDR3: CASSAPTIYEQYF. In nucleotides, the CDR3 is TGTGCCAGCAGCGCCCCCACTATCTACGAGCAGTACTTC. Full variable domain (missing parts from reference TRBV13 and TRBJ2-7): AAGVIQSPRHLIKEKRETATLKCYPIPRHDTVYWYQQGPGQDPQFLISFYEKMQSDKGSIPDRFSAQQFSDYHSELNMSSLELGDSALYFCASSAPTIYEQYFGPGTRLTVT.

The chain joins TRBV20-1 to TRBJ2-1; the D gene is possibly TRBD2 (6 bases). From germline, CDR1 is DFQATT and CDR2 SNEGSKA (reference sequence). V lost 6 bases to trimming and J lost 8 bases, with 20 bases between them. The CDR3 length is 14 residues. CDR3 in DNA: TGCAGTGCCCCGATCTTCTCTAGCGACGATGAGCAGTTCTTC. This gives the protein CSAPIFSSDDEQFF.